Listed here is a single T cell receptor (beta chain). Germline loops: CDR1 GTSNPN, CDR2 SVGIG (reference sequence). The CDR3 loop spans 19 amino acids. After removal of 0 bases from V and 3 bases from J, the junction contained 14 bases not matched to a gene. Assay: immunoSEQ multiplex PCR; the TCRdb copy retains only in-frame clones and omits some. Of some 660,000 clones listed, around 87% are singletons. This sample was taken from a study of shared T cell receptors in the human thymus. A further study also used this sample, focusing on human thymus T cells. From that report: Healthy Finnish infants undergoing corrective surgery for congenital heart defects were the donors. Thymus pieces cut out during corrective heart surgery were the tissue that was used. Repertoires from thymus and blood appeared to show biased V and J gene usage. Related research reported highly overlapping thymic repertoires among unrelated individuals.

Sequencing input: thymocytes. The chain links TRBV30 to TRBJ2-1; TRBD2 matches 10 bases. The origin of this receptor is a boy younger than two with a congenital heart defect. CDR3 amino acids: CAWSVWASGGPNFYNEQFF. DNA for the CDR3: TGTGCCTGGAGTGTATGGGCTAGCGGGGGACCCAACTTCTACAATGAGCAGTTCTTC. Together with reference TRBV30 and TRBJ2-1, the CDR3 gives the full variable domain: SQTIHQWPATLVQPVGSPLSLECTVEGTSNPNLYWYRQAAGRGLQLLFYSVGIGQISSEVPQNLSASRPQDRQFILSSKKLLLSDSGFYLCAWSVWASGGPNFYNEQFFGPGTRLTVL.